What follows is one T cell receptor beta chain and its context. This sample is part of a study of identifying expanded T cells in peripheral blood. The CDR3 length is 11 residues. Germline values: CDR1 WNHNN, CDR2 SYGVQD (reference sequence). V was trimmed by 8 bases and J by 6 bases, leaving 8 bases between them. TCRdb's table, derived via immunoSEQ multiplex PCR, lists solely in-frame clones and lacks some. The sample includes tens of thousands of clones, roughly 88% of them seen just once. V gene TRBV10-1 combines with J gene TRBJ2-1, with D perhaps matching TRBD1 (5 bases). Sequencing used blood. This receptor was identified in a person aged 18 to 70 in good health. The CDR3 DNA reads TGCGCCAGCCCCAGGGTCAATGAGCAGTTCTTC. Amino acids: CASPRVNEQFF.